The 28 T cell receptor beta chains listed next were all sequenced from one sample in a study of blood T cell repertoires in COVID-19. Profiling relied on immunoSEQ multiplex PCR, and the TCRdb table lists in-frame clones only, not all of them. In the table there are some 87,000 clones, 85% to 95% of which are singletons. What was sequenced was peripheral blood. These receptors came from a woman aged 60-75 years with active COVID-19.

J is TRBJ1-1 and V is TRBV10-1; D is possibly TRBD1 (5 bases). Trimming took 7 bases from V and 7 from J, leaving 16 bases between them. CDR1 is WNHNN and CDR2 is SYGVQD in the germline V gene (reference sequence). The CDR3 loop spans 13 amino acids. CDR3: CASTRDVGGEAFF. The CDR3 DNA reads as TGCGCCAGCACCCGGGACGTCGGGGGTGAAGCTTTCTTT.

The chain combines TRBV5-1 with TRBJ2-7; 10 nucleotides align to TRBD1. The CDR3 totals 14 residues. J lost 2 bases, V lost 4 bases, and 3 bases had no gene match. The germline V gene encodes CDR1 SGHRS and CDR2 YFSETQ. As DNA, the CDR3 is TGCGCCAGCAGCGAGGGACAGGGGCCCTACGAGCAGTACTTC. Translated, it gives CASSEGQGPYEQYF.

The rearrangement joins TRBV21-1 to TRBJ2-7; the listed D gene, TRBD1, was not tested against the DNA. TRBV21-1 is a known pseudogene. CDR3 size: 18 residues. CDR3 protein: CASSAGKSDALQPGEQYF. CDR3 coding DNA: TGTGCCAGCAGTGCAGGAAAGTCCGACGCCCTCCAGCCAGGCGAGCAGTACTTC.

This chain joins TRBV5-4 and TRBJ2-7; D perhaps matches TRBD1 (6 bases). This CDR3 comprises 16 residues. Germline V lookup: CDR1 SGHNT, CDR2 YYREEE (reference sequence). V was cut by 5 bases and J by 1 base, with 19 bases left in between. This CDR3 is CASRNLTGLISYEQYF. Written as DNA, the CDR3 is TGTGCCAGCAGAAACCTTACAGGGCTAATTTCCTACGAGCAGTACTTC.

V gene TRBV11-2 combines with J gene TRBJ2-2; perhaps TRBD2 as D (5 bases). The CDR3 is 15 amino acids. The germline CDR1 and CDR2 sequences are SGHAT and FQNNGV. V was cut by 0 bases and J by 7 bases, with 12 bases left in between. CDR3 nucleotides: TGTGCCAGCAGCTTAGATGGCGGGTCGGGCGGGGAGCTGTTTTTT. Amino acid sequence: CASSLDGGSGGELFF.

The chain joins TRBV7-2 to TRBJ2-1; possibly TRBD2 for D (5 bases). The germline V and J ends were trimmed by 2 bases and 7 bases, with 15 bases remaining between them. Germline-derived CDR1 and CDR2 are SGHTA and FQGNSA. This CDR3 region has 15 residues. CDR3 in amino acids: CASSLMGLRGNEQFF. The CDR3 DNA sequence: TGTGCCAGCAGCTTAATGGGTCTGAGAGGGAATGAGCAGTTCTTC.

The rearrangement joins TRBV27 to TRBJ2-1, with 10 bases aligning to TRBD2. Trimming at V came to 4 bases and at J to 3 bases, leaving 6 bases not matched to a gene. Per the germline V gene, CDR1 is MNHEY and CDR2 is SMNVEV (reference sequence). CDR3 size: 16 residues. The CDR3 sequence: CASSWASGSLYNEQFF. The CDR3 DNA reads TGTGCCAGCAGTTGGGCTAGCGGGAGCCTCTACAATGAGCAGTTCTTC.

The V and J genes are TRBV6-5 and TRBJ2-7; 10 positions match TRBD2. The CDR3 extends over 15 amino acids. Trimming cost V 0 bases and J 3 bases; bases outside gene matches: 2. Looked up from germline, CDR1 is MNHEY and CDR2 is SVGAGI. In nucleotides, the CDR3 is TGTGCCAGCAGTTACTCTAGCGGGAGGATCTACGAGCAGTACTTC. Its translation: CASSYSSGRIYEQYF.

The rearrangement links TRBV5-1 to TRBJ2-2; 9 nucleotides line up with TRBD1. The CDR3 is made up of 14 amino acids. The V gene end was trimmed by 4 bases and the J gene end by 6 bases; junction bases not matched to a gene: 4. CDR1 and CDR2 (germline): SGHRS, YFSETQ. CDR3 nucleotide sequence: TGCGCCAGCAGCCCCGGACAGGGGTCCGGGGAGCTGTTTTTT. Amino acids: CASSPGQGSGELFF.

The chain uses TRBV11-3 and TRBJ2-7; 8 bases align to TRBD2. CDR1 and CDR2 from the germline V gene are SGHNT and YENEEA. The V gene end was trimmed by 1 base and the J gene end by 0 bases; junction bases not matched to a gene: 11. The length of the CDR3 is 18 residues. For the CDR3, the DNA is TGTGCCAGCAGCTTAGGTGGACTAGCCCCCAGGAGCTCCTACGAGCAGTACTTC. This encodes CASSLGGLAPRSSYEQYF.

The chain recombines TRBV27 with TRBJ1-1; D not resolved. V shed 4 bases and J shed 3 bases, with 9 bases lying between them. This CDR3 region has 13 residues. Germline V gene sequence: CDR1 MNHEY, CDR2 SMNVEV (reference sequence). The CDR3: CASSSPQYTEAFF. CDR3 DNA: TGTGCCAGCAGTTCCCCACAGTACACTGAAGCTTTCTTT.

The chain links TRBV4-2 to TRBJ2-3; 9 nucleotides align to TRBD2. This CDR3 is built from 21 residues. The V segment lost 1 base and the J segment 2 bases; nucleotides outside the gene matches: 19. Germline assignment: CDR1 LGHNA and CDR2 YNFKEQ. The CDR3 DNA reads as TGTGCCAGCAGCCAAGGGGTAGCGGGAGTTACTTGGGGGCAAAACACAGATACGCAGTATTTT. Residues: CASSQGVAGVTWGQNTDTQYF.

The chain combines TRBV11-2 with TRBJ2-6; TRBD1 agrees at 8 bases. Germline CDR1 is SGHAT and CDR2 is FQNNGV. V trimming: 4 bases; J trimming: 0 bases; junction bases outside the gene matches: 8. This CDR3 has 18 amino acids. CDR3 amino acids: CASSSGQGPYSGANVLTF. The CDR3 DNA is TGTGCCAGCAGCTCAGGACAGGGACCTTACTCTGGGGCCAACGTCCTGACTTTC.

The V and J genes are TRBV10-1 and TRBJ2-3, with 7 positions matching TRBD2. CDR1 and CDR2 (germline): WNHNN, SYGVQD (reference sequence). Germline trimming cut 5 bases from V and 6 bases from J; bases unmatched to any gene: 8. This CDR3 region has 14 residues. DNA of the CDR3: TGCGCCAGCAGTCCCCGACTAGCTGTGGATACGCAGTATTTT. This sequence encodes CASSPRLAVDTQYF.

The chain is built from TRBV10-2 and TRBJ2-1; 8 bases map to TRBD1. The germline V gene has CDR1 WSHSY and CDR2 SAAADI. With V trimmed by 8 bases and J by 3 bases, 6 bases remained unmatched. This CDR3 region has 14 residues. CDR3 region: CASGRDRNYNEQFF. CDR3 bases: TGCGCCAGCGGCCGGGACAGGAACTACAATGAGCAGTTCTTC.

J is TRBJ1-5 and V is TRBV7-2; D is unclear. The length of the CDR3 is 15 residues. CDR1 is SGHTA, CDR2 FQGNSA, per germline. Trimming cost V 4 bases and J 1 base, with 11 bases left between them. The CDR3 here is CASSYGRVSNQPQHF. The CDR3, as DNA: TGTGCCAGCAGCTATGGGAGGGTGAGCAATCAGCCCCAGCATTTT.

This clone showed up just once. The V and J genes are TRBV7-2 and TRBJ2-1; 9 nucleotides match TRBD2. The CDR3 has 15 residues. Germline assignment: CDR1 SGHTA and CDR2 FQGNSA. Trimming took 5 bases from V and 7 from J; bases not matched to a gene: 9. In DNA, the CDR3 is TGTGCCAGCAGCGAGACTAGCGGACCTGGGAATGAGCAGTTCTTC. This encodes CASSETSGPGNEQFF.

V and J are TRBV7-3 and TRBJ2-1; the match to TRBD2 covers 12 bases. The CDR3 sequence is 17 residues long. V lost 2 bases, J lost 6 bases, and 8 bases stayed unmatched. Germline values: CDR1 SGHTA, CDR2 FQGTGA. The CDR3 sequence: CASSLDTSGRFPNEQFF. The CDR3 bases are TGTGCCAGCAGCTTAGATACTAGCGGGAGGTTCCCCAATGAGCAGTTCTTC.

The chain joins TRBV6-5 to TRBJ2-7; D may be TRBD1 (6 bases). Germline V gene sequence: CDR1 MNHEY, CDR2 SVGAGI. The CDR3 loop spans 14 amino acids. The germline V and J ends were trimmed by 6 bases and 2 bases, with 14 bases remaining between them. CDR3 residues: CASSDRPPTYEQYF. The CDR3 nucleotides are TGTGCCAGCAGCGACAGGCCGCCTACCTACGAGCAGTACTTC.

The chain joins TRBV27 to TRBJ2-7; 10 positions match TRBD1. Germline-derived CDR1 and CDR2 are MNHEY and SMNVEV (reference sequence). This CDR3 has 18 residues. V trimming: 4 bases; J trimming: 1 base; junction bases outside the gene matches: 13. The CDR3 is CASSSPKTGQGTSYEQYF. For the CDR3, the DNA is TGTGCCAGCAGTTCACCCAAGACGGGACAGGGGACGTCCTACGAGCAGTACTTC.

The rearrangement links TRBV5-4 to TRBJ2-1; 7 bases line up with TRBD1. Trimming took 4 bases from V and 6 from J; bases not matched to a gene: 7. Germline lookup yields CDR1 SGHNT and CDR2 YYREEE (reference sequence). The CDR3 sequence is 14 residues long. CDR3 in DNA: TGTGCCAGCAGCAATGGACAGGTAGCCAATGAGCAGTTCTTC. This gives the protein CASSNGQVANEQFF.

The CDR3 reads CSVQTGLNQPQHF. DNA of the CDR3: TGCAGCGTTCAAACAGGGTTGAATCAGCCCCAGCATTTT. The chain couples TRBV29-1 to TRBJ1-5; weak D call: TRBD1 (6 bases). The V gene's germline CDR1 is SQVTM and CDR2 ANQGSEA. This CDR3 spans 13 amino acids. V lost 5 bases, J lost 4 bases, and 12 bases lay in between.

The rearrangement joins TRBV5-1 to TRBJ1-1; possibly TRBD1 for D (6 bases). V was clipped by 2 bases and J by 3 bases, with 11 bases between them. CDR3 length: 14 amino acids. Germline V gene lookup returns CDR1 SGHRS and CDR2 YFSETQ. The CDR3 bases are TGCGCCAGCAGCTTAACAGGGCCAGACACTGAAGCTTTCTTT. It encodes CASSLTGPDTEAFF.

The table lists this clone with a count of one. This sequence joins TRBV6-5 and TRBJ2-7; 7 bases match TRBD1. Germline loops: CDR1 MNHEY, CDR2 SVGAGI. With V trimmed by 6 bases and J by 5 bases, 4 bases remained unmatched. The CDR3 covers 12 residues. CDR3 in amino acids: CASRTGNNEQYF. The CDR3, as DNA: TGTGCCAGCAGGACAGGGAATAACGAGCAGTACTTC.

The DNA for the CDR3 is TGTGCCAGCAGTAACGGACAGGGGGTATCAACCCGGGAGCTGTTTTTT. Translating gives CASSNGQGVSTRELFF. This rearrangement joins TRBV28 to TRBJ2-2, with TRBD1 identical over 10 bases. The CDR3 is made up of 16 amino acids. The germline V gene has CDR1 MDHEN and CDR2 SYDVKM. Unmatched junction bases numbered 12, after V lost 5 bases and J lost 9 bases.

The chain joins TRBV28 to TRBJ2-5, with 8 positions matching TRBD2. After removal of 3 bases from V and 4 bases from J, the junction contained 13 bases not matched to a gene. The length of the CDR3 is 17 residues. Per germline, CDR1 MDHEN and CDR2 SYDVKM. The CDR3: CASSFREGAGDTETQYF. The CDR3 nucleotides read TGTGCCAGCAGTTTCAGAGAAGGAGCGGGAGATACAGAGACCCAGTACTTC.

Here the CDR3 reads CATALGLDTQYF. As DNA, the CDR3 is TGTGCCACCGCCCTAGGCTTGGATACGCAGTATTTT. V gene TRBV15 combines with J gene TRBJ2-3; D ambiguous. Trimming took 8 bases from V and 6 from J, leaving 12 bases between them. The CDR3 spans 12 residues. Germline CDR1 is LNHNV and CDR2 is YYDKDF (reference sequence).

The genes are TRBV5-1 and TRBJ1-1, with D possibly being TRBD1 (6 bases). This CDR3 comprises 13 residues. The V gene's germline CDR1 is SGHRS and CDR2 YFSETQ. The V and J ends lost 4 bases and 5 bases respectively, with 12 bases between them. Here the CDR3 reads CASSTSGETEAFF. The CDR3, as DNA: TGCGCCAGCAGCACCTCAGGGGAGACTGAAGCTTTCTTT.